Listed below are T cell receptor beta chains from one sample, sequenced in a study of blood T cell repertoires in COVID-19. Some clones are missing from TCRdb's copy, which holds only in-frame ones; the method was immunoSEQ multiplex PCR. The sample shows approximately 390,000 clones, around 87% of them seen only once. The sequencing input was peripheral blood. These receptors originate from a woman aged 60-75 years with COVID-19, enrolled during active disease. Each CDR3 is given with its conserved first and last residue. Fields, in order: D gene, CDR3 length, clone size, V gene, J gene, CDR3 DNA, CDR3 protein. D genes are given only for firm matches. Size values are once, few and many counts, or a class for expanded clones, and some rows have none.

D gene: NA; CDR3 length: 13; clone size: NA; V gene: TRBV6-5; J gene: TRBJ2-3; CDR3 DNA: TGTGCCAGCAGTTACGACCCCGGGTTTACGCAGTATTTT; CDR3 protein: CASSYDPGFTQYF
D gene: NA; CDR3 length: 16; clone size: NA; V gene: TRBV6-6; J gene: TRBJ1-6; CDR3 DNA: TGTGCCAGCAGTTACTCATCCGGGGGCTATAATTCACCCCTCCACTTT; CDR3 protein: CASSYSSGGYNSPLHF
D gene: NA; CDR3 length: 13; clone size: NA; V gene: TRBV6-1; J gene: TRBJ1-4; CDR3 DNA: TGTGCCAGCAGCCACGACAGTAATGAAAAACTGTTTTTT; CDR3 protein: CASSHDSNEKLFF
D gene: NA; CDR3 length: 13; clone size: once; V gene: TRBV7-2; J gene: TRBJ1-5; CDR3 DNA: TGTGCCAGCAGCTCTATTAGCAATCAGCCCCAGCATTTT; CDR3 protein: CASSSISNQPQHF
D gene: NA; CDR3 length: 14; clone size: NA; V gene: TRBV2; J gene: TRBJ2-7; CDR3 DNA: TGTGCCATCACAAAACAGGGTCGGTCCTACGAGCAGTACTTC; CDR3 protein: CAITKQGRSYEQYF
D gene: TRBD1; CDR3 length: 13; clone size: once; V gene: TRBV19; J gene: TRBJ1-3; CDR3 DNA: TGTGCCACCTCGACAGGGGCTGGAAACACCATATATTTT; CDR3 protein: CATSTGAGNTIYF
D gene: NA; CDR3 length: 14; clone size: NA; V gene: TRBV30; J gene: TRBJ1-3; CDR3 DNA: TGTGCCTGGAGTCCGGCGGGCTCTGGAAACACCATATATTTT; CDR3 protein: CAWSPAGSGNTIYF
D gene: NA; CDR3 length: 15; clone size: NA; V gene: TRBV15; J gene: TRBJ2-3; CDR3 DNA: TGTGCCACCAGCAGAAGGGGTGTGTTCACAGATACGCAGTATTTT; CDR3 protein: CATSRRGVFTDTQYF
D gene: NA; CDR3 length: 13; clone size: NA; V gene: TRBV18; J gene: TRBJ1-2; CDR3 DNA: TGTGCCAGCTCACCACCCCAAATCTATGGCTACACCTTC; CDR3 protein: CASSPPQIYGYTF
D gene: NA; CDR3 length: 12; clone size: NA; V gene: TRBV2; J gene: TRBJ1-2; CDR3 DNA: TGTGCCGGAACAGGGTTGAGCTATGGCTACACCTTC; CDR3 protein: CAGTGLSYGYTF
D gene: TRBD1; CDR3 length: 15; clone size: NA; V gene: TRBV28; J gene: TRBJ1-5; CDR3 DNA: TGTGCCAGCAGTCCCCCGACAGGGCCCAATCAGCCCCAGCATTTT; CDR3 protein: CASSPPTGPNQPQHF
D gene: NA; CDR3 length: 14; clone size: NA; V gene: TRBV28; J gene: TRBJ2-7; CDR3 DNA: TGTGCCAGCAACGGGCAGGGATGGACCTACGAGCAGTACTTC; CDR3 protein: CASNGQGWTYEQYF
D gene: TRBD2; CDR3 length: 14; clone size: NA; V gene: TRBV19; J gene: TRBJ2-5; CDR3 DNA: TGTGCCAGTAGTATCCGGGGGGGACAAGAGACCCAGTACTTC; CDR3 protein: CASSIRGGQETQYF
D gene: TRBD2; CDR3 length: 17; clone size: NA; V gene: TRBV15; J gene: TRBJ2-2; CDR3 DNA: TGTGCCACCAGCAGAGATCTGATCGCTAGCGGGGTGGGGGAGCTGTTTTTT; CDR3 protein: CATSRDLIASGVGELFF
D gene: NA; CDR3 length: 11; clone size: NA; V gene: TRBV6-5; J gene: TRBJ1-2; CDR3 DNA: TGTGCCAGCAGCTCCAACTATGGCTACACCTTC; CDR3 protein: CASSSNYGYTF
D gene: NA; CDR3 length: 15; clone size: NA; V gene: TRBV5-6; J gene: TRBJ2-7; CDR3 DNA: TGTGCCAGCAGCCGGAGGGACGAGGGAGGCTACGAGCAGTACTTC; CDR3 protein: CASSRRDEGGYEQYF
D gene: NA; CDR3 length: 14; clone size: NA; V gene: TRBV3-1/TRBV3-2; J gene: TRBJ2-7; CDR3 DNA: TGTGCCAGCAGCCAAGCGTCAGGGCCCTACGAGCAGTACTTC; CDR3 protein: CASSQASGPYEQYF
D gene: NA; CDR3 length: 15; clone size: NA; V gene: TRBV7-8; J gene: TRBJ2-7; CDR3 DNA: TGTGCCAGCAGTTATCAGGGGCCCCTACCCTACGAGCAGTACTTC; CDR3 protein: CASSYQGPLPYEQYF
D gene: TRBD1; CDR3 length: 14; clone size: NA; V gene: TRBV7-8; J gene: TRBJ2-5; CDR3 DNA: TGTGCCAGCAGCGCGACAGGGGGCGGGGAGACCCAGTACTTC; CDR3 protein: CASSATGGGETQYF
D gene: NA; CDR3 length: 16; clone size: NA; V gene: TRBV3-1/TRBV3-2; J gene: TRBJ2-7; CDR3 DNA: TGTGCCAGCAGCCAAGATGGATTGCGGGCCACCTACGAGCAGTACTTC; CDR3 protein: CASSQDGLRATYEQYF
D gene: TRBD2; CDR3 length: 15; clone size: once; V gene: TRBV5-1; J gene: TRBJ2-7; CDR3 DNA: TGCGCCAGCAGCCTAGCAGCGGGGGCCCCCTACGAGCAGTACTTC; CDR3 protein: CASSLAAGAPYEQYF
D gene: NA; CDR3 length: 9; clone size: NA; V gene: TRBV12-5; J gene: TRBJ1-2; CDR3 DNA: TGTGCTAGTCCGGATGGCTACACCTTC; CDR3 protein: CASPDGYTF
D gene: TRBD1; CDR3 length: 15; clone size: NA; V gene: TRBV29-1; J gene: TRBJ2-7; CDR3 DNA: TGCAGCGTTTATATATTAGGGGACAGCTCCTACGAGCAGTACTTC; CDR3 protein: CSVYILGDSSYEQYF